The 19 T cell receptor beta chains below all came from one sample that was sequenced in a study of control samples from healthy donors and cancer patients. The protocol was immunoSEQ multiplex PCR, while the TCRdb copy is restricted to in-frame clones and leaves out a portion. Of around 170,000 clones listed, about 90% were seen once; the top ten hold about 0.64%. Sequencing was performed on blood. These TCRs come from a woman aged 25 to 39 in good health.

This clone was counted a single time. V is TRBV2 and J is TRBJ2-3; 12 bases line up with TRBD2. This CDR3 contains 16 residues. With 5 bases clipped from V and 5 bases from J, the junction kept 8 bases outside the gene matches. From germline, CDR1 is SNHLY and CDR2 FYNNEI. In nucleotides, the CDR3 is TGTGCCAGCAGTCAAAGACTAGCGGGAGTTGGAGATACGCAGTATTTT. Its protein is CASSQRLAGVGDTQYF.

V and J are TRBV7-3 and TRBJ2-5; D might be TRBD1 or TRBD2, each matching 6 bases. V was trimmed by 5 bases and J by 5 bases, leaving 12 bases between them. CDR3 length equals 13 residues. The germline gives CDR1 SGHTA, CDR2 FQGTGA. This chain's CDR3 is CASSPLGGETQYF. The CDR3 DNA reads as TGTGCCAGCAGCCCCCTAGGGGGGGAGACCCAGTACTTC.

This sequence joins TRBV6-6 and TRBJ2-7; perhaps TRBD2 as D (6 bases). The CDR3 is made up of 12 amino acids. CDR1 is MNHNY and CDR2 is SVGAGI in the germline V gene (reference sequence). Trimming removed 7 bases at V and 0 bases at J, with 7 bases between. For the CDR3, the DNA is TGTGCCAGCACCGGGGGCTCCTACGAGCAGTACTTC. Encoded protein: CASTGGSYEQYF.

This chain joins TRBV9 and TRBJ1-5; 7 bases map to TRBD1. The CDR3 has 15 residues. V gave up 0 bases and J gave up 3 bases; unmatched junction bases: 3. Looked up from germline, CDR1 is SGDLS and CDR2 is YYNGEE. In DNA, the CDR3 is TGTGCCAGCAGCGTAGCAGGGGGTTTCAATCAGCCCCAGCATTTT. Protein: CASSVAGGFNQPQHF.

The chain uses TRBV7-8 and TRBJ1-1; 11 bases align to TRBD1. The length of the CDR3 is 14 residues. Germline V lookup: CDR1 SGHVS, CDR2 FQNEAQ. V dropped 3 bases and J dropped 3; count of bases not matched to a gene: 0. This chain's CDR3 is CASSLGQGDTEAFF. The CDR3 nucleotides are TGTGCCAGCAGCTTGGGACAGGGGGACACTGAAGCTTTCTTT.

This clone occurred once. Other DNA sequences of this sample code for an identical CDR3. The rearrangement uses TRBV28 and TRBJ2-7; D is uncertain. CDR1 is MDHEN, CDR2 SYDVKM, per germline. V lost 3 bases to trimming and J lost 2 bases, with 2 bases between them. The CDR3 spans 11 residues. CDR3 amino acids: CASSLAYEQYF. CDR3 nucleotide sequence: TGTGCCAGCAGTTTGGCCTACGAGCAGTACTTC.

This chain links TRBV30 with TRBJ1-1, with TRBD1 matching 8 bases. With 2 bases clipped from V and 1 base from J, the junction kept 6 bases outside the gene matches. The CDR3 loop spans 15 amino acids. Looked up from germline, CDR1 is GTSNPN and CDR2 is SVGIG (reference sequence). The CDR3 here is CAWSTLGQGNTEAFF. Written as DNA, the CDR3 is TGTGCCTGGAGTACACTAGGACAGGGGAACACTGAAGCTTTCTTT.

This chain joins TRBV5-4 and TRBJ1-2, with 10 nucleotides matching TRBD1. Germline V CDR1 and CDR2: SGHNT, YYREEE (reference sequence). The CDR3 covers 14 residues. Trimming at V came to 3 bases and at J to 8 bases, leaving 7 bases not matched to a gene. The CDR3 bases are TGTGCCAGCAGCTCGACAGGGGGCGCACAGGGCTACACCTTC. Its translation: CASSSTGGAQGYTF.

This clone was detected only once. CDR3 loop: CSAPSPTGAFF. The CDR3 DNA follows: TGCAGTGCCCCCTCACCCACGGGAGCTTTCTTT. The gene calls are TRBV20-1 and TRBJ1-1; D is undetermined. The CDR3 has 11 residues. Between the trimmed V and J ends, which lost 6 bases and 10 bases, there was a span of 15 bases. CDR1 and CDR2 (germline): DFQATT, SNEGSKA (reference sequence).

The DNA of the CDR3 is TGCAGCGTTGACAGGGGTGGATACTACGAGCAGTACTTC. Translation gives CSVDRGGYYEQYF. This chain connects TRBV29-1 to TRBJ2-7, with TRBD1 as a possible D gene (6 bases). Germline V gene sequence: CDR1 SQVTM, CDR2 ANQGSEA. Deletions cut 3 bases from V and 3 bases from J, with 12 bases between. The CDR3 length is 13 residues.

The chain combines TRBV7-8 with TRBJ1-5; 7 nucleotides agree with TRBD1. Trimming cost V 5 bases and J 6 bases; bases outside gene matches: 4. This CDR3 region has 13 residues. Germline V gene data show CDR1 as SGHVS and CDR2 as FQNEAQ. CDR3: CASSEGGPQPQHF. CDR3 DNA: TGTGCCAGCAGCGAAGGGGGCCCTCAGCCCCAGCATTTT.

The chain recombines TRBV7-8 with TRBJ2-1, with TRBD2 as a possible D gene (6 bases). The CDR3 consists of 12 residues. Germline-derived CDR1 and CDR2 are SGHVS and FQNEAQ. V was clipped by 1 base and J by 14 bases, with 12 bases between them. The DNA of the CDR3 is TGTGCCAGCAGCTTAGTCCGGGACTTCAAGTTCTTC. Translation gives CASSLVRDFKFF.

The genes are TRBV7-2 and TRBJ1-2, with 9 bases matching TRBD1. The CDR3 sequence is 17 residues long. Germline V gives CDR1 SGHTA, CDR2 FQGNSA. Unmatched junction bases numbered 18, after V lost 5 bases and J lost 8 bases. The CDR3 is CASSASPGQGRPSGYTF. Here the CDR3 DNA reads TGTGCCAGCAGCGCAAGCCCGGGACAGGGCAGGCCATCAGGCTACACCTTC.

This chain connects TRBV4-2 to TRBJ2-2, with 9 positions matching TRBD1. Per germline, CDR1 LGHNA and CDR2 YNFKEQ. J gave up 7 bases and V 3 bases, and 6 bases lay outside the gene matches. The CDR3 spans 15 residues. CDR3 loop: CASSHRDRVDGELFF. The CDR3 coding sequence is TGTGCCAGCAGCCACCGGGACAGGGTCGACGGGGAGCTGTTTTTT.

The chain carries TRBV5-1 and TRBJ2-5, with TRBD2 matching over 10 bases. This CDR3 is 16 amino acids long. Trimming took 0 bases from V and 4 from J; bases not matched to a gene: 6. Germline V gene sequence: CDR1 SGHRS, CDR2 YFSETQ. CDR3 in amino acids: CASSLGSSGSGETQYF. The CDR3 coding sequence is TGCGCCAGCAGCTTGGGGTCTAGCGGGAGTGGAGAGACCCAGTACTTC.

V gene TRBV19 combines with J gene TRBJ2-1; TRBD1 matches at 9 bases. The germline CDR1 and CDR2 sequences are LNHDA and SQIVND (reference sequence). There are 15 residues in the CDR3. V trimming: 5 bases; J trimming: 5 bases; junction bases outside the gene matches: 7. DNA of the CDR3: TGTGCCAGTAGTGTCGGAGACAGGGGGAACAATGAGCAGTTCTTC. It yields the protein CASSVGDRGNNEQFF.

A few counts support this clone. The rearrangement joins TRBV7-8 to TRBJ1-5; D gene unclear. The CDR3 is made up of 15 amino acids. The germline V gene encodes CDR1 SGHVS and CDR2 FQNEAQ. Trimming stripped 4 bases from V and 3 bases from J, with 13 bases between. CDR3 nucleotides: TGTGCCAGCAGCTCCGCCGGAGGTTTCAATCAGCCCCAGCATTTT. Its translation is CASSSAGGFNQPQHF.

The gene calls are TRBV14 and TRBJ2-1, with 7 bases identical to TRBD2. Per germline, CDR1 SGHDN and CDR2 FVKESK. This CDR3 comprises 19 residues. V was pared by 0 bases and J by 2 bases, with 13 bases of the junction left unmatched. CDR3 coding DNA: TGTGCCAGCAGCCAAGATGAAGCCCTGGCGGGAGAGGCCTACAATGAGCAGTTCTTC. This codes for CASSQDEALAGEAYNEQFF.

V gene TRBV5-1 combines with J gene TRBJ2-1; tentatively, D is TRBD2 (5 bases). V was cut by 0 bases and J by 0 bases, with 10 bases left in between. CDR3 length equals 16 residues. Germline V lookup: CDR1 SGHRS, CDR2 YFSETQ. The CDR3 DNA sequence: TGCGCCAGCAGCTTGGAGGGTGGGAGCTCCTACAATGAGCAGTTCTTC. Protein product: CASSLEGGSSYNEQFF.